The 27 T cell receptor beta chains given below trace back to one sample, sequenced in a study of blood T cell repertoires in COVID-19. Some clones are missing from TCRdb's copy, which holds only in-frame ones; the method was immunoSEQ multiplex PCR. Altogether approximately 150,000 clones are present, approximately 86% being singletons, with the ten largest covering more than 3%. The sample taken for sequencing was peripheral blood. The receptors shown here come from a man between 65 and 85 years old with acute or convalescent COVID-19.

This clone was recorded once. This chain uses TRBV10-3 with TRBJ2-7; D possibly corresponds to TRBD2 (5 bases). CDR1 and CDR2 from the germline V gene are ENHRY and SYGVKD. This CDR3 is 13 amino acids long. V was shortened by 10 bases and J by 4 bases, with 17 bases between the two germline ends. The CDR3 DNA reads TGTGCCACAACCTCTCGAGAGGGTTACGAGCAGTACTTC. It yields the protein CATTSREGYEQYF.

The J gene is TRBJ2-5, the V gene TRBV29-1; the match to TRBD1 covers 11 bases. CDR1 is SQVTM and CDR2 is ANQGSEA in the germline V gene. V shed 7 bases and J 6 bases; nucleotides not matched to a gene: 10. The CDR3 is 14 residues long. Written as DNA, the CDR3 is TGCAGCGGGCTCTTAGGGACAGGGGGAAAGACCCAGTACTTC. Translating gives CSGLLGTGGKTQYF.

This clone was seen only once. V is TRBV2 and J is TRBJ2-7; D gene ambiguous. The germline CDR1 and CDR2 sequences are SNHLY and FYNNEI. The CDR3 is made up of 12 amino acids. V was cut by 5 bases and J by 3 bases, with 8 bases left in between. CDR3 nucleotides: TGTGCCAGCAGTTCTCTAATCTACGAGCAGTACTTC. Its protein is CASSSLIYEQYF. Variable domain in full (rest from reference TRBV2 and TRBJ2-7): EPEVTQTPSHQVTQMGQEVILRCVPISNHLYFYWYRQILGQKVEFLVSFYNNEISEKSEIFDDQFSVERPDGSNFTLKIRSTKLEDSAMYFCASSSLIYEQYFGPGTRLTVT.

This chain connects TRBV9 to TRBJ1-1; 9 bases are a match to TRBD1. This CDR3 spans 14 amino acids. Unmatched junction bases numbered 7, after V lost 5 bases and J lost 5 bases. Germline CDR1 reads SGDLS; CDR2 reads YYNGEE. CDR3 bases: TGTGCCAGCAGTTTTACAGGGGGCGGGACTGAAGCTTTCTTT. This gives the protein CASSFTGGGTEAFF.

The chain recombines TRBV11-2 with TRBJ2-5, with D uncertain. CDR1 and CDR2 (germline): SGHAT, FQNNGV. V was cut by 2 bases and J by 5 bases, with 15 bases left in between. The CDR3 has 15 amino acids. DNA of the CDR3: TGTGCCAGCAGCTTAACCCCGGCCGCTAGGGAGACCCAGTACTTC. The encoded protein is CASSLTPAARETQYF.

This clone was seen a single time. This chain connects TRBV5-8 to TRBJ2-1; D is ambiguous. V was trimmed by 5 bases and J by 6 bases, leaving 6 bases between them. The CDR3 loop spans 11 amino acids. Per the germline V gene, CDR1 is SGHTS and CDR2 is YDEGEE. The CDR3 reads CASSNFNEQFF. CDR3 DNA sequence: TGTGCCAGCAGTAATTTCAATGAGCAGTTCTTC.

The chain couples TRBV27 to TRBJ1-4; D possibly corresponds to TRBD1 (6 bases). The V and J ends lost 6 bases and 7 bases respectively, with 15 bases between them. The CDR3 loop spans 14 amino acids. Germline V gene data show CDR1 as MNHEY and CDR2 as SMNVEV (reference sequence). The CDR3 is CASSDRSMAEKLFF. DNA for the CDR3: TGTGCCAGCAGCGACAGGTCGATGGCTGAAAAACTGTTTTTT.

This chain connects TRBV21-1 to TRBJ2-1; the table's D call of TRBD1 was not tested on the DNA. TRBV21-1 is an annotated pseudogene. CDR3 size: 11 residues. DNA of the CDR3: TGTGCCAGCAGCCCTCGGACAGAGCAGTTCTTC. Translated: CASSPRTEQFF.

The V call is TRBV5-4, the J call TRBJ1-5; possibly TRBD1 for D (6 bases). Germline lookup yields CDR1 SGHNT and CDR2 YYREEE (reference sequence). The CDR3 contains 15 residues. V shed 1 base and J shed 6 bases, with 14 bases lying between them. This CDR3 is CASSLNGGAGQPQHF. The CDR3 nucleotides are TGTGCCAGCAGCTTGAATGGGGGCGCGGGTCAGCCCCAGCATTTT.

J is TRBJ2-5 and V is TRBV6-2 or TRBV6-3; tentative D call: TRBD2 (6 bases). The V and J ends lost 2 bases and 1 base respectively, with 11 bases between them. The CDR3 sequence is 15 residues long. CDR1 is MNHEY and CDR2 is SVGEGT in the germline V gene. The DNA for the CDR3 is TGTGCCAGCAGTTACAGGACTAAACTCCAAGAGACCCAGTACTTC. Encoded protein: CASSYRTKLQETQYF.

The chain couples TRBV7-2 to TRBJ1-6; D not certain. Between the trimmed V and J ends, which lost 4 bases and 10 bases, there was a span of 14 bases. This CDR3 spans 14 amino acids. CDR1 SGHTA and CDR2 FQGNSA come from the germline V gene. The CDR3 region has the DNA TGTGCCAGCAGCTCCGGCCCCGGCGGGTCACCCCTCCACTTT. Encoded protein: CASSSGPGGSPLHF.

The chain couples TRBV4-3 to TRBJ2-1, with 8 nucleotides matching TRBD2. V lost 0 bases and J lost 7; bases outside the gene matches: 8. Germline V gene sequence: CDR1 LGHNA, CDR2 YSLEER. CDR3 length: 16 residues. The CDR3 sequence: CASSQDQASGRNEQFF. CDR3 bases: TGCGCCAGCAGCCAAGATCAGGCTAGCGGGCGAAATGAGCAGTTCTTC.

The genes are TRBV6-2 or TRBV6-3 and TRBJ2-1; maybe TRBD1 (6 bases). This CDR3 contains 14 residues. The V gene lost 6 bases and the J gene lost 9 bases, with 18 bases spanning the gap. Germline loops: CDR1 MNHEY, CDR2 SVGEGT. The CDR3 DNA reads TGTGCCAGCAGCCACAGGGATACCACTGTTGAGCAGTTCTTC. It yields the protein CASSHRDTTVEQFF.

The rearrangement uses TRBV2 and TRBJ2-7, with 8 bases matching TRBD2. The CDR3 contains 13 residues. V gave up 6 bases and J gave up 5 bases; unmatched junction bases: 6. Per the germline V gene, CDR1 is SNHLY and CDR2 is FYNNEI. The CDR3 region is CASRAGGGHEQYF. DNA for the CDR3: TGTGCCAGCAGGGCCGGGGGGGGCCACGAGCAGTACTTC.

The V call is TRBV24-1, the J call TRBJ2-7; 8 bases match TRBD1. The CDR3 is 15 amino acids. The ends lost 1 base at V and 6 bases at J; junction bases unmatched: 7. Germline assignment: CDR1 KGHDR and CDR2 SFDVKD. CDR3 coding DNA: TGTGCCACCAGTGATTTACGACAGGGGAGGTTCGAGCAGTACTTC. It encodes CATSDLRQGRFEQYF.

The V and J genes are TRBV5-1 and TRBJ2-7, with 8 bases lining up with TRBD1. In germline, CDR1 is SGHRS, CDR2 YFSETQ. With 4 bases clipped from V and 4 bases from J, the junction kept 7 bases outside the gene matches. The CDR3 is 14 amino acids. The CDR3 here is CASSSGQGGYEQYF. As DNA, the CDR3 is TGCGCCAGCAGCAGCGGACAGGGTGGGTACGAGCAGTACTTC.

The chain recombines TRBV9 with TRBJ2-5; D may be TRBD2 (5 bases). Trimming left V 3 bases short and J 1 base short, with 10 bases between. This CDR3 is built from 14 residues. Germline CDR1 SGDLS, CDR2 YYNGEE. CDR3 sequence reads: CASSAGWSQETQYF. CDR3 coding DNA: TGTGCCAGCAGCGCGGGGTGGAGCCAAGAGACCCAGTACTTC.

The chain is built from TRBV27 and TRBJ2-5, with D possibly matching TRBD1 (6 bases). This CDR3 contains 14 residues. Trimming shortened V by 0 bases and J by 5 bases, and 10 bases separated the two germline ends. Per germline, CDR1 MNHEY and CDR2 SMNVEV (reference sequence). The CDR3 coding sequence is TGTGCCAGCAGTTTATCGAGGGGGACGGAGACCCAGTACTTC. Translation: CASSLSRGTETQYF.

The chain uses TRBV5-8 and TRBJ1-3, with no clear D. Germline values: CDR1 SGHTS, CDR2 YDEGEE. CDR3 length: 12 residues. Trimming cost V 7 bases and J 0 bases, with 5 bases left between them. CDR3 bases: TGTGCCAGCCGGAGCTCTGGAAACACCATATATTTT. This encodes CASRSSGNTIYF. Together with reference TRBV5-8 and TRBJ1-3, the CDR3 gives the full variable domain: EAGVTQSPTHLIKTRGQQATLRCSPISGHTSVYWYQQALGLGLQFLLWYDEGEERNRGNFPPRFSGRQFPNYSSELNVNALELEDSALYLCASRSSGNTIYFGEGSWLTVV.

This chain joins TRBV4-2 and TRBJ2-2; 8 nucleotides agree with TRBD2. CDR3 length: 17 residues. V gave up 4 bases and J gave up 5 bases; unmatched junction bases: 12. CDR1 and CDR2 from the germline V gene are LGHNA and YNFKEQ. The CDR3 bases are TGTGCCAGCAGCCCGACCCAAGCGGGAGTAGGGACCGGGGAGCTGTTTTTT. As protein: CASSPTQAGVGTGELFF.

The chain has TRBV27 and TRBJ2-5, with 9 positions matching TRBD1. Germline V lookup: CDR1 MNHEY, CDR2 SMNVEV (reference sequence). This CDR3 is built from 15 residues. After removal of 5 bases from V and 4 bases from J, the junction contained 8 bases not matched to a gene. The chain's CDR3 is CASSRLQGAGETQYF. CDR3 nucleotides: TGTGCCAGCAGTCGATTACAGGGGGCCGGAGAGACCCAGTACTTC.

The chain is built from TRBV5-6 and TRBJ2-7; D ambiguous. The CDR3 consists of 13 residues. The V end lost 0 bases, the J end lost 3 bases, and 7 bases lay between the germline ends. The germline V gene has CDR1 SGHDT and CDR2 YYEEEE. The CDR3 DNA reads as TGTGCCAGCAGCTTGGCAGGTTACTACGAGCAGTACTTC. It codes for CASSLAGYYEQYF.

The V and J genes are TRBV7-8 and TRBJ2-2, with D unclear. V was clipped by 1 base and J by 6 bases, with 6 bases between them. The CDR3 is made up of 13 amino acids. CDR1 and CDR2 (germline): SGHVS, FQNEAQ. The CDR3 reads CASSLVEPGELFF. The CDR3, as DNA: TGTGCCAGCAGCTTAGTAGAACCCGGGGAGCTGTTTTTT.

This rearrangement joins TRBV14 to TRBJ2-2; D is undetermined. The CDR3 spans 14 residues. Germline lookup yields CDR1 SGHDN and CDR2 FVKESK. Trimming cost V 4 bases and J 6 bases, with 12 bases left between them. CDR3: CASSRFLDSGELFF. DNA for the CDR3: TGTGCCAGCAGCCGATTCCTAGATTCCGGGGAGCTGTTTTTT.

The CDR3, as DNA: TGCGCCAGCAGCCAGAGAGAGGGGACATTTAACACTGAAGCTTTCTTT. It translates to CASSQREGTFNTEAFF. This chain uses TRBV4-1 with TRBJ1-1; maybe TRBD1 (6 bases). CDR3 length equals 16 residues. Germline V gives CDR1 MGHRA, CDR2 YSYEKL. Trimming removed 3 bases from V and 2 bases from J, with 16 bases in between.

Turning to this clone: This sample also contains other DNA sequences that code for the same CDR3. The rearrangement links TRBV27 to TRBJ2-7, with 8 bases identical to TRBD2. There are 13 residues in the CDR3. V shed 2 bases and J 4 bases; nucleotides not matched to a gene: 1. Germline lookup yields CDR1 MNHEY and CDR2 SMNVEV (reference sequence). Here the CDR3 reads CASSLREGYEQYF. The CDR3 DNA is TGTGCCAGCAGTTTACGGGAGGGTTACGAGCAGTACTTC.

The CDR3 reads CASSVGTSGTDTQYF. As DNA, the CDR3 is TGTGCCAGCAGCGTTGGGACTAGCGGCACAGATACGCAGTATTTT. This rearrangement joins TRBV9 to TRBJ2-3; 10 positions agree with TRBD2. V was clipped by 2 bases and J by 1 base; unmatched bases: 1. The CDR3 extends over 15 amino acids. The germline gives CDR1 SGDLS, CDR2 YYNGEE.